This T cell receptor beta chain was sequenced in a study of PD-1 blockade in classical Hodgkin lymphoma. The repertoire was sequenced with immunoSEQ multiplex PCR; TCRdb's copy has only in-frame clones and lacks some. The sample lists around 50,000 clones, about 75% seen once, with approximately 12% in the top ten. The V end was cut by 3 bases, the J end by 6 bases, with 14 bases between. Per the germline V gene, CDR1 is KGHSH and CDR2 is LQKENI. The CDR3 runs 14 residues. Regarding this clone: Its antigen remains unidentified.

Study findings and constraints: TCR diversity in CD4+, not CD8+, cells rose significantly by C4D1.

Specified time point: cycle 4 day 1 (C4D1), after around six weeks of nivolumab. Each patient experienced a relapse that followed autologous stem cell transplantation, and brentuximab vedotin exposure varied. Material: peripheral blood mononuclear cells (PBMCs), obtained before the fourth cycle of nivolumab. V and J are TRBV18 and TRBJ1-2; D gene uncertain. The origin of this receptor is a human donor with classical Hodgkin lymphoma. The CDR3: CASSPSEDPNGYTF. The CDR3 DNA reads as TGTGCCAGCTCACCGTCGGAGGATCCGAATGGCTACACCTTC.